Presented here are 25 T cell receptor beta chains from one specimen sequenced in a study of Ad26.COV2.S vaccination and SARS-CoV-2 variants. The data were produced by immunoSEQ multiplex PCR, yet TCRdb's version contains in-frame clones alone and is incomplete. The sample lists 200,000 to 300,000 clones, approximately 90% occurring once. Indicated treatment: about 20 received Ad26.COV2.S at low or high dose, single or two shots; five or six received placebo; per-sample allocation not given. Specimens were obtained on day 63 following the first vaccine or placebo injection. The material was peripheral blood, obtained in a trial of Ad26.COV2.S vaccine versus placebo. These receptors all stem from a person aged 18 to 65 who received the Ad26.COV2.S COVID-19 vaccine or a placebo.

The gene calls are TRBV18 and TRBJ1-1; D is perhaps TRBD1 (5 bases). This CDR3 region has 13 residues. Trimming removed 3 bases from V and 4 bases from J, with 9 bases in between. Germline V gene sequence: CDR1 KGHSH, CDR2 LQKENI. The CDR3 region has the DNA TGTGCCAGCTCACCGTACGGGGGCACTGAAGCTTTCTTT. Translation gives CASSPYGGTEAFF. Drawing the rest from reference TRBV18 and TRBJ1-1, the complete variable domain is NAGVMQNPRHLVRRRGQEARLRCSPMKGHSHVYWYRQLPEEGLKFMVYLQKENIIDESGMPKERFSAEFPKEGPSILRIQQVVRGDSAAYFCASSPYGGTEAFFGQGTRLTVV.

This clone came up a few times. The rearrangement joins TRBV24-1 to TRBJ1-1, with D possibly TRBD1 on 5 matching bases. This CDR3 is built from 14 residues. V lost 7 bases to trimming and J lost 6 bases, with 17 bases between them. Germline CDR1 KGHDR, CDR2 SFDVKD. CDR3 region: CATRGDALDPEAFF. In nucleotides, the CDR3 is TGTGCCACCAGGGGGGACGCATTGGACCCTGAAGCTTTCTTT.

The V gene is TRBV5-1, the J gene TRBJ2-1; 8 nucleotides line up with TRBD2. V lost 0 bases to trimming and J lost 8 bases; unmatched junction nucleotides: 13. The CDR3 consists of 17 residues. Germline CDR1 and CDR2: SGHRS and YFSETQ. DNA of the CDR3: TGCGCCAGCAGCTTGGCCATAGTTCTAGCGGGTAACGATGAGCAGTTCTTC. Translating gives CASSLAIVLAGNDEQFF.

This clone was seen a single time. The chain combines TRBV7-4 with TRBJ2-7; D uncertain. CDR3 length: 13 residues. From germline, CDR1 is SGHVT and CDR2 SQSDAQ. V lost 7 bases to trimming and J lost 1 base, with 11 bases between them. CDR3 in DNA: TGTGCCAGCACCCTCTGTAGATCCTACGAGCAGTACGTC. Translated, it gives CASTLCRSYEQYV.

The chain has TRBV5-8 and TRBJ1-4; the match to TRBD1 covers 8 bases. The V segment lost 4 bases and the J segment 7 bases; nucleotides outside the gene matches: 6. Germline V lookup: CDR1 SGHTS, CDR2 YDEGEE. The CDR3 has 14 residues. The DNA for the CDR3 is TGTGCCAGCAGCCGCAGGGGGCTGGGTGAAAAACTGTTTTTT. Amino acids: CASSRRGLGEKLFF.

CDR3 loop: CSVEVAATDTQYF. The CDR3 nucleotides read TGCAGCGTTGAGGTGGCGGCCACAGATACGCAGTATTTT. The rearrangement uses TRBV29-1 and TRBJ2-3; D is uncertain. The V gene's germline CDR1 is SQVTM and CDR2 ANQGSEA. This CDR3 is 13 amino acids long. The V and J ends lost 3 bases and 2 bases respectively, with 9 bases between them.

This clone was observed once. The chain is built from TRBV9 and TRBJ1-6; TRBD1 agrees at 8 bases. This CDR3 region has 15 residues. CDR1 SGDLS and CDR2 YYNGEE come from the germline V gene. Trimming cost V 3 bases and J 8 bases; bases outside gene matches: 7. This chain's CDR3 is CASSAPTGADSPLHF. The CDR3 DNA reads as TGTGCCAGCAGCGCACCGACAGGGGCGGATTCACCCCTCCACTTT. The whole variable domain, filled in from reference TRBV9 and TRBJ1-6, reads DSGVTQTPKHLITATGQRVTLRCSPRSGDLSVYWYQQSLDQGLQFLIQYYNGEERAKGNILERFSAQQFPDLHSELNLSSLELGDSALYFCASSAPTGADSPLHFGNGTRLTVT.

This clone appeared a single time. The chain carries TRBV27 and TRBJ2-7; D is possibly TRBD1 or TRBD2 (5 bases each). CDR1 and CDR2 (germline): MNHEY, SMNVEV (reference sequence). Trimming pared 2 bases from V and 2 bases from J, leaving 10 bases between. The CDR3 covers 14 residues. The CDR3 loop reads CASSLGGRPYEQYF. Written as DNA, the CDR3 is TGTGCCAGCAGTTTAGGGGGTCGCCCCTACGAGCAGTACTTC.

The rearrangement uses TRBV25-1 and TRBJ1-6; possibly TRBD1 for D (5 bases). CDR1 MGHDK and CDR2 SYGVNS come from the germline V gene. The CDR3 covers 14 residues. The V gene lost 4 bases and the J gene lost 4 bases, with 8 bases spanning the gap. Here the CDR3 reads CASSGQSYNSPLHF. The CDR3 region has the DNA TGTGCCAGCAGTGGACAGAGTTATAATTCACCCCTCCACTTT. The whole variable domain, filled in from reference TRBV25-1 and TRBJ1-6, reads EADIYQTPRYLVIGTGKKITLECSQTMGHDKMYWYQQDPGMELHLIHYSYGVNSTEKGDLSSESTVSRIRTEHFPLTLESARPSHTSQYLCASSGQSYNSPLHFGNGTRLTVT.

V gene TRBV11-2 combines with J gene TRBJ1-1; TRBD1 is a possible D gene (6 bases). This CDR3 contains 15 residues. Deletions cut 5 bases from V and 0 bases from J, with 13 bases between. The germline V gene encodes CDR1 SGHAT and CDR2 FQNNGV. The CDR3, as DNA: TGTGCCAGCAGCGCGGGACACGCAATGAACACTGAAGCTTTCTTT. Translating gives CASSAGHAMNTEAFF.

The V gene is TRBV6-2 or TRBV6-3, the J gene TRBJ1-1; D is uncertain. Germline CDR1 MNHEY, CDR2 SVGEGT. The CDR3 runs 13 residues. V was cut by 3 bases and J by 3 bases, with 8 bases left in between. The CDR3 here is CASSYNGYTEAFF. Written as DNA, the CDR3 is TGTGCCAGCAGTTATAACGGTTACACTGAAGCTTTCTTT.

CDR3 loop: CASSLAVNYGYTF. The CDR3 nucleotides read TGTGCCAGCAGCTTAGCGGTCAACTATGGCTACACCTTC. The chain joins TRBV11-2 to TRBJ1-2; no clear D. Germline V gene data show CDR1 as SGHAT and CDR2 as FQNNGV. Deletions cut 1 base from V and 2 bases from J, with 5 bases between. The CDR3 has 13 amino acids.

The chain carries TRBV7-3 and TRBJ2-1; TRBD2 matches at 9 bases. This CDR3 contains 15 residues. Germline CDR1 SGHTA, CDR2 FQGTGA. The trim removed 3 bases at V and 7 bases at J, leaving 7 bases unmatched. The CDR3 reads CASSFMGLAENEQFF. Here the CDR3 DNA reads TGTGCCAGCAGCTTTATGGGACTAGCAGAAAATGAGCAGTTCTTC. Full variable domain (remainder filled in from reference TRBV7-3 and TRBJ2-1): GAGVSQTPSNKVTEKGKYVELRCDPISGHTALYWYRQSLGQGPEFLIYFQGTGAADDSGLPNDRFFAVRPEGSVSTLKIQRTERGDSAVYLCASSFMGLAENEQFFGPGTRLTVL.

This clone was counted only a few times. The chain is built from TRBV5-3 and TRBJ1-2, with 9 bases lining up with TRBD1. TRBV5-3 is filed as an ORF, its function uncertain. Unmatched junction bases numbered 15, after V lost 4 bases and J lost 5 bases. The CDR3 extends over 17 amino acids. The CDR3 spells CARSHRQGENFRYGYTF. CDR3 sequence (DNA): TGTGCCAGAAGCCACCGACAGGGGGAAAACTTCCGTTATGGCTACACCTTC.

The chain employs TRBV7-2 and TRBJ2-7, with 7 bases lining up with TRBD1. Losses at the gene ends were 5 bases for V and 4 bases for J; bases not matched to a gene: 8. Germline CDR1 is SGHTA and CDR2 is FQGNSA. This CDR3 contains 14 residues. CDR3 bases: TGTGCCAGCAGCGCAACAGGGGCCCGGTACGAGCAGTACTTC. As protein: CASSATGARYEQYF.

This chain uses TRBV19 with TRBJ1-2, with a tentative D call TRBD1 (5 bases). Trimming took 4 bases from V and 8 from J, leaving 14 bases between them. The CDR3 has 13 residues. From germline, CDR1 is LNHDA and CDR2 SQIVND (reference sequence). The chain's CDR3 is CASSSQGIGGYTF. DNA of the CDR3: TGTGCCAGTAGTAGTCAGGGAATAGGCGGCTACACCTTC. Full variable domain (missing parts from reference TRBV19 and TRBJ1-2): DGGITQSPKYLFRKEGQNVTLSCEQNLNHDAMYWYRQDPGQGLRLIYYSQIVNDFQKGDIAEGYSVSREKKESFPLTVTSAQKNPTAFYLCASSSQGIGGYTFGSGTRLTVV.

In DNA, the CDR3 is TGTGCCAGCAGCTTGGCGGGACAGGGGAAAACTGAAGCTTTCTTT. Protein: CASSLAGQGKTEAFF. This sequence joins TRBV11-2 and TRBJ1-1; 10 bases are a match to TRBD1. The CDR3 sequence is 15 residues long. Trimming cost V 3 bases and J 5 bases; bases outside gene matches: 6. From germline, CDR1 is SGHAT and CDR2 FQNNGV.

This clone occurred a few times. Given a much more abundant clone one base away, this may be a read error. Other DNA sequences in the sample encode the same CDR3. This chain links TRBV5-6 with TRBJ2-7; the D call may be TRBD1 or TRBD2 (6 bases each). CDR1 is SGHDT, CDR2 YYEEEE, per germline. The CDR3 extends over 17 amino acids. Written as DNA, the CDR3 is TGTGCCAGCTGCTTGGGTGGGGGCTGGGCGGGGCCCTACGAGCAGTACTTC. It translates to CASCLGGGWAGPYEQYF.

This clone was detected once. This chain connects TRBV7-9 to TRBJ1-5; perhaps TRBD1 as D (6 bases). The CDR3 spans 19 residues. V dropped 3 bases and J dropped 2 bases, with 23 bases sitting between them. CDR1 is SEHNR and CDR2 is FQNEAQ in the germline V gene (reference sequence). The CDR3 sequence is CASSFGRPGEGAGNQPQHF. As DNA, the CDR3 is TGTGCCAGCAGCTTCGGCCGTCCAGGGGAAGGGGCTGGCAATCAGCCCCAGCATTTT.

The V call is TRBV5-1, the J call TRBJ1-1; 8 bases are shared with TRBD1. The CDR3 runs to 15 residues. In germline, CDR1 is SGHRS, CDR2 YFSETQ. V shed 5 bases and J 4 bases; nucleotides not matched to a gene: 10. As DNA, the CDR3 is TGCGCCAGCAGACAAGACAGGGGCGAAGGCACTGAAGCTTTCTTT. Translating it yields CASRQDRGEGTEAFF.

The V call is TRBV24-1, the J call TRBJ2-2; TRBD2 matches at 7 bases. The V gene end was trimmed by 5 bases and the J gene end by 3 bases; junction bases not matched to a gene: 11. Germline V gene data show CDR1 as KGHDR and CDR2 as SFDVKD. CDR3 length equals 17 residues. CDR3 loop: CATSAAWGGFDTGELFF. The CDR3 DNA reads as TGTGCCACCAGTGCTGCCTGGGGGGGGTTCGACACCGGGGAGCTGTTTTTT.

The chain combines TRBV12-3 or TRBV12-4 with TRBJ1-4; 8 positions agree with TRBD1. V lost 8 bases and J lost 5; bases outside the gene matches: 4. The CDR3 loop spans 13 amino acids. The CDR3 loop reads CASRTGQNEKLFF. The CDR3 DNA reads TGTGCCAGCCGGACAGGGCAAAATGAAAAACTGTTTTTT.

This chain connects TRBV12-5 to TRBJ2-7; TRBD1 agrees at 9 bases. The germline V gene has CDR1 LGHNT and CDR2 FRNRAP. Trimming removed 8 bases from V and 2 bases from J; junction bases left unmatched: 13. The CDR3 extends over 16 amino acids. The CDR3 nucleotides are TGTGCTAGTTCTCCCGACAGGGGGACAGGCACCTACGAGCAGTACTTC. Its protein product is CASSPDRGTGTYEQYF. Full variable domain (remainder filled in from reference TRBV12-5 and TRBJ2-7): DARVTQTPRHKVTEMGQEVTMRCQPILGHNTVFWYRQTMMQGLELLAYFRNRAPLDDSGMPKDRFSAEMPDATLATLKIQPSEPRDSAVYFCASSPDRGTGTYEQYFGPGTRLTVT.

This clone was picked up a small number of times. The chain links TRBV11-2 to TRBJ2-7; 7 nucleotides agree with TRBD1. Germline CDR1 SGHAT, CDR2 FQNNGV. V lost 1 base to trimming and J lost 9 bases; unmatched junction nucleotides: 12. This CDR3 comprises 15 residues. CDR3 DNA: TGTGCCAGCAGCTTAGGGGCAGGGGGTGTCGGCGGGCAGTACGTC. Translating it yields CASSLGAGGVGGQYV.

CDR3: CASSPSWGLNYNEQFF. In nucleotides, the CDR3 is TGTGCCAGCAGCCCGAGCTGGGGACTCAACTACAATGAGCAGTTCTTC. The chain links TRBV7-2 to TRBJ2-1; D is perhaps TRBD2 (6 bases). CDR1 SGHTA and CDR2 FQGNSA come from the germline V gene. This CDR3 spans 16 amino acids. V lost 5 bases and J 3 bases, leaving 17 bases between the germline ends.